This TCR beta chain was observed in a study of T cells after yellow fever vaccination (dated 2019 in TCRdb). Background for the entire study: The SMART-Seq v4 Ultra Low Input RNA kit was used to prepare libraries from fractions with low cell numbers. Two healthy male donors, one aged 18 to 30 and one aged 30 to 40 years, were included in the cohort. Blood was collected at multiple timepoints before and after primary and secondary immunization, and bulk PBMC replicates and cell subsets were isolated. Bulk TCR alpha and beta repertoires were sequenced longitudinally to track T-cell clones before and after primary and booster YFV17D yellow fever vaccination. General conclusions and limits of the study: Because abundant contaminating clonotypes from the bulk population could be contained in FACS-sorted repertoires, computational filtering was required. Most clones expanded after primary vaccination (approximately 97% of CD4 and 88% of CD8) were re-detected after the booster, suggesting that broad memory maintenance occurred. The study included only two donors, which limits how far the findings can be generalized. A small share of clonotypes occurred in both CD4 and CD8 compartments, likely arising from convergent recombination. The secondary T-cell response was weaker than the primary response but faster, peaking on day 5 instead of day 15.

Sample treatment or condition, as interpreted from the label and publication: live attenuated yellow fever vaccine strain. Two biological replicates of bulk PBMCs were collected at each blood-draw timepoint. PBMCs were isolated from peripheral blood using a standard Ficoll-Paque protocol. RNA was extracted with TriZol from bulk PBMCs, CD4 and CD8 fractions, and dextramer-positive and dextramer-negative fractions. This clonotype was counted ten times or more. It lacks a known antigen. No quality values exist for individual bases; no much larger clone is one base distant. TCR cDNA was synthesized by 5'RACE template switching, through which a universal primer site and unique molecular identifiers were introduced. cDNA synthesis was primed from both the TCR alpha and TCR beta constant segments. Library amplification used two PCR steps, and the second PCR step added sample barcodes and sequencing adapters. Sequencing of libraries was performed on Illumina HiSeq 2500 (2x100 bp) or NovaSeq (2x150 bp). Regarding the original processing steps: MIGEC was used to demultiplex reads and collapse the reads into UMI consensus sequences, and MiXCR was used for V(D)J alignment. Clonotypes responding to the vaccine were identified with edgeR on replicate PBMC samples, with the criteria of FDR below 0.01 and a log2 fold change above 5 up to day 15. Each bulk clonotype received a CD4 or CD8 identity based on whether the sequenced CD4 or CD8 repertoire contained that clonotype at higher abundance. TCRdb reanalyzed the raw reads on its own, using fastp at Q25 for trimming and MiXCR for clone calling, and kept in-frame beta chains. Each CDR3 protein gets just one entry, which takes the most common genes and DNA from the rows behind it. These V and J calls are TCRdb output, not the study's own analysis. Across this sample there are some 600,000 distinct CDR3 sequences, with around an eighth seen only once. The ten largest clones capture about 16% of the sample.

Sequenced here: PBMCs, sampled on the day of the yellow fever booster vaccination. This sequence was found in a man aged 25 to 45 who received the YFV17D yellow fever vaccine.

The nucleotide sequence is TGCAGCGCCCTCCCCAAGGGGGCCCTAGAGACCCAGTACTTC. This gives the protein CSALPKGALETQYF. The receptor chain draws on TRBV29-1 and TRBJ2-5, and 7 junction bases match TRBD1. CDR1 and CDR2 are drawn from the germline V gene: SQVTM, ANQGSEA. V loses 7 bases at its end and J loses 4 bases; junction bases beyond the gene matches: 12. The CDR3 has 14 amino acids, counting the end cysteine and phenylalanine. The retained sequence is limited to the CDR3, 42 bases, with the frame set at the first base.